This T cell receptor beta chain stems from a study of T cell changes during pregnancy in multiple sclerosis. As for this clone: The antigen is unknown.

The repertoire was sequenced with immunoSEQ multiplex PCR; TCRdb's copy has only in-frame clones and lacks some. The sample lists about 150 clones, approximately 52% occurring once. Per the germline V gene, CDR1 is SEHNR and CDR2 is FQNEAQ (reference sequence). The CDR3 runs 13 residues. Trimming stripped 3 bases from V and 3 bases from J, with 8 bases between. The source material was cultured CD4+ T cells. The receptor comes from a female patient with multiple sclerosis, enrolled in a pregnancy study. Some clones in this sample may be carry-over from other donors' samples. The chain employs TRBV7-9 and TRBJ2-5, with D unresolved. CDR3 sequence reads: CASSFGRKETQYF. DNA for the CDR3: TGTGCCAGCAGCTTCGGCAGAAAAGAGACCCAGTACTTC.